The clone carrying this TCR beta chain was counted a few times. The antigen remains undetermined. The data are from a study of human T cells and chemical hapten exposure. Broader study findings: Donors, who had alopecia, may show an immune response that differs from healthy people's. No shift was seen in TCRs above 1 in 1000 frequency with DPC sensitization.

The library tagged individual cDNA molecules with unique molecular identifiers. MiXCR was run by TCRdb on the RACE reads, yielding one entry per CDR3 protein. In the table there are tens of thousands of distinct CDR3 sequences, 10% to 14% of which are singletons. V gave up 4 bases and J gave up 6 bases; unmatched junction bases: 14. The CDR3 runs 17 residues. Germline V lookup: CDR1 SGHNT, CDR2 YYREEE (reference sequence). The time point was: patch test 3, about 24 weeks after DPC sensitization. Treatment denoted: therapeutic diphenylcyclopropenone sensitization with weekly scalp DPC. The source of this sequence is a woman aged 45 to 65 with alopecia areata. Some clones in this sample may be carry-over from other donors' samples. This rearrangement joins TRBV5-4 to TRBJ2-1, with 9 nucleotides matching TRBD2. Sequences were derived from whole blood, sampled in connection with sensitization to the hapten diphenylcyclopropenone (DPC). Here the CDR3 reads CASSGAGLAGVLNEQFF. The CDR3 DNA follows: TGTGCCAGCAGCGGAGCGGGACTAGCCGGGGTCCTCAATGAGCAGTTCTTC.